This T cell receptor beta chain is drawn from a study of cytomegalovirus exposure and HLA in healthy donors. The PCR had 60 Vbeta and 13 Jbeta primers. The assay was immunoSEQ multiplex PCR, and TCRdb's table has in-frame clones only and misses some. Here the sample spans over 100,000 clones, around four fifths being singletons. A remark on this clone: Antigen unknown.

There are 14 residues in the CDR3. Germline loops: CDR1 SNHLY, CDR2 FYNNEI. The V and J ends lost 9 bases and 6 bases, in that order; junction bases with no gene match: 9. Study findings and constraints: It was reported that TCR beta sequences correctly inferred the HLA-A and HLA-B alleles for most subjects. The authors later linked a missense DCLRE1C variant to TCR beta V- and J-gene trimming.

The source of this sequence is a female donor in good health and CMV-seronegative. The V gene is TRBV2, the J gene TRBJ2-7; 12 nucleotides agree with TRBD1. Sequencing input: PBMCs. CDR3 nucleotide sequence: TGTGCCAGTCCTTCGGGACAGGGGGCTGGCGAGCAGTACTTC. It codes for CASPSGQGAGEQYF.